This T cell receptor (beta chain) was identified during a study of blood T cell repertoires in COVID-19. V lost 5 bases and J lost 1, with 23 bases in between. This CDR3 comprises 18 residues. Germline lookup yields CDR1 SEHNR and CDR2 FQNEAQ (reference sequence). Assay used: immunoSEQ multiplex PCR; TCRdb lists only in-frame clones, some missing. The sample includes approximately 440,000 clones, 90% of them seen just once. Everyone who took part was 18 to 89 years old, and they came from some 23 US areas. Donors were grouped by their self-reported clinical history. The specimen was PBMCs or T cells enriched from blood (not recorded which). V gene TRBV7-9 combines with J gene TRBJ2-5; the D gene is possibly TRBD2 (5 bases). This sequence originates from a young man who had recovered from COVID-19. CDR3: CASSPRMKLAGGQETQYF. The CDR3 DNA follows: TGTGCCAGCAGCCCAAGAATGAAACTTGCGGGCGGCCAAGAGACCCAGTACTTC.